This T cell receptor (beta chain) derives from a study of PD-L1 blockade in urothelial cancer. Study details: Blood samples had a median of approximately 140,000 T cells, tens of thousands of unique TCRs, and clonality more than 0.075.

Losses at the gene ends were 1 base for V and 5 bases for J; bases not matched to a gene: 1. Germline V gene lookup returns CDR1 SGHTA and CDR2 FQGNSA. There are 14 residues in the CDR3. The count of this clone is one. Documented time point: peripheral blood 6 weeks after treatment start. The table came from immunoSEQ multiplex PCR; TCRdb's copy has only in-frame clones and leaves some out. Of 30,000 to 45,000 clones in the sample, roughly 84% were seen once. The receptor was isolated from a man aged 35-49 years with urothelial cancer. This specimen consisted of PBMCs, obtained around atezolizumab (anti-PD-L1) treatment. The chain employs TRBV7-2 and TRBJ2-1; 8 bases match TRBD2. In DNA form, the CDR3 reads TGTGCCAGCAGCTTAGGACTAGCGCACAATGAGCAGTTCTTC. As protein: CASSLGLAHNEQFF.